One and the same sample provided the 21 T cell receptor beta chains below, sequenced in a study of blood T cell repertoires in COVID-19. Sequencing was performed with immunoSEQ multiplex PCR; in TCRdb, only in-frame clones are kept and a portion is missing. Of about 100,000 clones listed, 85% were seen once; the top ten hold around 2%. The sequenced material came from peripheral blood. The receptor set was obtained from a woman in her 70s with active or convalescent COVID-19.

V is TRBV18 and J is TRBJ2-3; 11 nucleotides align to TRBD1. Germline CDR1 is KGHSH and CDR2 is LQKENI. The CDR3 has 19 amino acids. The junction had 12 bases not matched to a gene; V was cut back by 4 bases and J by 0 bases. The CDR3 is CASSRLGRDRGTSTDTQYF. CDR3 coding DNA: TGTGCCAGCTCACGCCTCGGCCGGGACAGGGGGACTAGCACAGATACGCAGTATTTT.

The chain links TRBV20-1 to TRBJ1-1, with a possible D match to TRBD1 (5 bases). Trimming removed 3 bases at V and 6 bases at J, with 11 bases between. The CDR3 runs to 12 residues. Germline V gene lookup returns CDR1 DFQATT and CDR2 SNEGSKA (reference sequence). The CDR3 spells CSASAGGSEAFF. As DNA, the CDR3 is TGCAGTGCTAGTGCGGGGGGGTCTGAAGCTTTCTTT.

The V gene is TRBV7-2, the J gene TRBJ2-7; TRBD2 agrees at 10 bases. V lost 4 bases, J lost 2 bases, and 8 bases stayed unmatched. Germline lookup yields CDR1 SGHTA and CDR2 FQGNSA. The CDR3 covers 16 residues. The CDR3 region is CASSSQGAGGPYEQYF. The CDR3 DNA sequence: TGTGCCAGCAGCTCCCAAGGAGCGGGAGGGCCCTACGAGCAGTACTTC.

The rearrangement joins TRBV11-2 to TRBJ1-1; the D is unclear. The germline V gene has CDR1 SGHAT and CDR2 FQNNGV. Trimming removed 3 bases at V and 4 bases at J, with 9 bases between. The CDR3 has 13 residues. The CDR3 DNA is TGTGCCAGCAGCTTCCTGAGGGTCACTGAAGCTTTCTTT. The encoded protein is CASSFLRVTEAFF.

The chain is built from TRBV7-9 and TRBJ1-4; D is perhaps TRBD1 (6 bases). Trimming shortened V by 5 bases and J by 1 base, and 11 bases separated the two germline ends. CDR3 size: 15 residues. The V gene's germline CDR1 is SEHNR and CDR2 FQNEAQ (reference sequence). The chain's CDR3 is CASSVGTLTNEKLFF. In DNA form, the CDR3 reads TGTGCCAGCAGCGTCGGGACATTAACTAATGAAAAACTGTTTTTT.

This clone has just one count. V and J are TRBV7-9 and TRBJ2-4; no definite D call. The V and J ends lost 5 bases and 9 bases respectively, with 14 bases between them. The CDR3 sequence is 13 residues long. Germline loops: CDR1 SEHNR, CDR2 FQNEAQ (reference sequence). This chain's CDR3 is CASSPRVGTIQYF. CDR3 coding DNA: TGTGCCAGCAGCCCCCGGGTCGGCACCATTCAGTACTTC.

The chain joins TRBV7-8 to TRBJ2-1, with TRBD2 as a possible D gene (5 bases). Germline V gene lookup returns CDR1 SGHVS and CDR2 FQNEAQ. The CDR3 sequence is 15 residues long. Deletions cut 5 bases from V and 0 bases from J, with 11 bases between. The CDR3 coding sequence is TGTGCCAGCAGCCGAGGTCGGGGCTCCTACAATGAGCAGTTCTTC. Amino acid sequence: CASSRGRGSYNEQFF.

The V and J genes are TRBV18 and TRBJ2-5; TRBD2 matches 9 bases. Germline V gives CDR1 KGHSH, CDR2 LQKENI. The CDR3 contains 16 residues. V dropped 0 bases and J dropped 5; count of bases not matched to a gene: 7. CDR3 loop: CASSPPAAGGGETQYF. CDR3 nucleotides: TGTGCCAGCTCACCACCCGCAGCGGGAGGAGGGGAGACCCAGTACTTC.

The chain has TRBV4-3 and TRBJ2-2, with TRBD2 as a possible D gene (6 bases). V lost 4 bases to trimming and J lost 2 bases, with 14 bases between them. The length of the CDR3 is 16 residues. CDR1 LGHNA and CDR2 YSLEER come from the germline V gene. CDR3 loop: CASSRTPGLNTGELFF. DNA of the CDR3: TGCGCCAGCAGCCGAACTCCGGGACTCAACACCGGGGAGCTGTTTTTT.

This clone turned up a few times. The V and J genes are TRBV2 and TRBJ2-7, with D perhaps TRBD1 (6 bases). The V gene lost 11 bases and the J gene lost 2 bases, with 16 bases spanning the gap. CDR1 is SNHLY, CDR2 FYNNEI, per germline. The CDR3 sequence is 13 residues long. CDR3 coding DNA: TGTGCCTGCACCCCGGGACACACCTACGAGCAGTACTTC. Its translation is CACTPGHTYEQYF.

The CDR3 reads CASSHGLAGALEGELFF. CDR3 bases: TGTGCCAGCAGCCACGGACTAGCGGGGGCCCTTGAGGGGGAGCTGTTTTTT. This rearrangement joins TRBV11-3 to TRBJ2-2; TRBD2 agrees at 13 bases. The CDR3 consists of 17 residues. J was trimmed by 8 bases and V by 5 bases; bases with no gene match: 11. Germline V lookup: CDR1 SGHNT, CDR2 YENEEA.

J is TRBJ2-1 and V is TRBV7-2, with TRBD2 matching over 9 bases. Germline V gene lookup returns CDR1 SGHTA and CDR2 FQGNSA. Losses at the gene ends were 0 bases for V and 6 bases for J; bases not matched to a gene: 3. There are 15 residues in the CDR3. The CDR3 loop is CASSLASGGFNEQFF. CDR3 in DNA: TGTGCCAGCAGCTTAGCGAGCGGGGGGTTCAATGAGCAGTTCTTC.

This clone was detected a few times. The rearrangement links TRBV2 to TRBJ1-6, with D perhaps TRBD1 (6 bases). The CDR3 consists of 16 residues. Trimming stripped 6 bases from V and 9 bases from J, with 21 bases between. CDR1 is SNHLY, CDR2 FYNNEI, per germline. Here the CDR3 DNA reads TGTGCCAGCAGACTCGGACAGTCGGCGGTTACTTCACCCCTCCACTTT. This translates into CASRLGQSAVTSPLHF.

The chain joins TRBV6-5 to TRBJ1-1; no definite D call. The CDR3 contains 11 residues. The V end lost 2 bases, the J end lost 8 bases, and 6 bases lay between the germline ends. Germline V gives CDR1 MNHEY, CDR2 SVGAGI. CDR3 sequence: CASSYAREAFF. CDR3 nucleotides: TGTGCCAGCAGTTACGCCCGGGAAGCTTTCTTT.

This clone has only a few counts. This chain links TRBV6-5 with TRBJ2-1, with 8 positions matching TRBD2. The germline V gene encodes CDR1 MNHEY and CDR2 SVGAGI. J lost 8 bases, V lost 6 bases, and 9 bases had no gene match. This CDR3 contains 14 residues. The CDR3 DNA follows: TGTGCCAGCAGCCGACGCGGGGGGTCAGATGAGCAGTTCTTC. This encodes CASSRRGGSDEQFF.

This clone was counted once. The chain is built from TRBV6-1 and TRBJ2-3; possible D gene TRBD2, 6 bases. From germline, CDR1 is MNHNS and CDR2 SASEGT. This CDR3 region has 15 residues. Trimming pared 2 bases from V and 2 bases from J, leaving 11 bases between. This chain's CDR3 is CASSERRGPTDTQYF. CDR3 sequence (DNA): TGTGCCAGCAGTGAAAGGAGGGGACCCACAGATACGCAGTATTTT.

J is TRBJ1-1 and V is TRBV5-4, with 7 positions matching TRBD1. Germline trimming cut 2 bases from V and 6 bases from J; bases unmatched to any gene: 4. Germline V lookup: CDR1 SGHNT, CDR2 YYREEE (reference sequence). This CDR3 has 13 amino acids. The CDR3 spells CASSFSGQPEAFF. CDR3 coding DNA: TGTGCCAGCAGCTTTTCGGGACAGCCTGAAGCTTTCTTT.

The rearrangement joins TRBV29-1 to TRBJ1-1; 8 nucleotides agree with TRBD1. Trimming took 1 base from V and 10 from J; bases not matched to a gene: 11. The CDR3 is 14 residues long. CDR1 is SQVTM, CDR2 ANQGSEA, per germline. The CDR3 DNA sequence: TGCAGCGTTGAAGGGCCGGGCAGGGGGCAAGGAGCTTTCTTT. Translated: CSVEGPGRGQGAFF.

This rearrangement joins TRBV6-2 or TRBV6-3 to TRBJ2-2, with 12 bases matching TRBD1. The CDR3 runs to 16 residues. Germline V CDR1 and CDR2: MNHEY, SVGEGT. V was pared by 2 bases and J by 4 bases, with 2 bases of the junction left unmatched. Here the CDR3 DNA reads TGTGCCAGCAGTTACGGGGACAGGGGGCTCACCGGGGAGCTGTTTTTT. Translated: CASSYGDRGLTGELFF.

The rearrangement links TRBV5-4 to TRBJ1-6; D possibly corresponds to TRBD1 (6 bases). Germline V gives CDR1 SGHNT, CDR2 YYREEE (reference sequence). Trimming removed 3 bases from V and 7 bases from J, with 20 bases in between. This CDR3 is built from 17 residues. CDR3 loop: CASSSGVEGLKNSPLHF. In nucleotides, the CDR3 is TGTGCCAGCAGCTCAGGGGTTGAAGGGTTAAAAAATTCACCCCTCCACTTT.

This chain connects TRBV9 to TRBJ2-3; tentatively, D is TRBD1 (6 bases). This CDR3 region has 16 residues. Germline values: CDR1 SGDLS, CDR2 YYNGEE. Trimming removed 4 bases from V and 0 bases from J, with 15 bases in between. CDR3 region: CASSPRGQMSTDTQYF. CDR3 DNA: TGTGCCAGCAGCCCTCGCGGACAGATGAGCACAGATACGCAGTATTTT.